This TCR beta chain originates from a study of blood T cell repertoires in COVID-19 (dated by TCRdb to the early 2020s). As for the study more broadly: Samples covering the acute and convalescent phases of COVID-19 were provided by collaborators in the United States, Italy and Spain. The material from the prospective study consisted of cDNA or gDNA derived from T cells, B-cell-depleted T cells, or PBMCs. Nearly every sample came with metadata listing a de-identified subject ID, COVID-19 status, age in years and sex. Subjects who had been exposed to COVID-19, were actively infected with it, or had recovered from it provided the deeply sampled blood TCRbeta repertoires that made up the dataset. The samples were drawn from the first 160 participants of the ongoing ImmuneRACE study and from more than 1,000 subjects provided by 6 global collaborators. Where available, HLA class I and class II types were taken from metadata supplied by the sample provider and were not determined by assay-based typing. The repertoires were released in a freely available public database intended as a resource for research on the immune response to SARS-CoV-2.

The germline V gene provides CDR1 ENHRY and CDR2 SYGVKD. Spanning cysteine to phenylalanine, the CDR3 consists of 12 amino acids. Kept here is only the CDR3 DNA, which spans 36 bases and is read in frame from base 1. V drops 3 bases and J drops 4 bases, leaving 6 bases in between. Each collaborating institution followed its own protocols to collect whole blood in K2EDTA tubes. Collaborator samples were shipped for TCRbeta analysis as frozen whole blood, isolated PBMCs, or DNA extracted from either sample type. TCRbeta CDR3 regions were amplified from genomic DNA by means of the immunoSEQ Assay, a bias-controlled multiplex PCR. Turning to the authors' computational methods: Within the assay, amplification of reference gene primers was used to estimate how many nucleated cells each sample contained. To quantify the absolute abundance of each unique TCRbeta CDR3 rearrangement, sequence reads were collapsed and filtered. For each sample, productive Simpson clonality was calculated by taking the square root of Simpson's diversity index across productive rearrangements. Not all clones reach the TCRdb copy of this immuneACCESS table, which keeps in-frame sequences only. Checked studies attribute under half of the gap to unresolved V genes and leave the rest unexplained. D and trimming come from the DNA, and the V and J calls and clone size come from that table. Within this sample are 35,000 to 55,000 clones, with about 85% of them counted one time only. The ten largest clones capture more than 9% of the sample.

In regard to this clone: Its recognized antigen is unknown. Within one base of it there is no much larger clone, and no base qualities were kept.

Overall study outcomes, separate from this receptor: How much clinical and demographic metadata was included differed by source and by participant, and the metadata was provided uncurated.

The sequence was collected from a human donor in a cohort sampled during active COVID-19. The chain links TRBV10-3 with TRBJ1-2; no D gene can be assigned with confidence. Source material: peripheral blood. CDR3 reads: CAISEPLYGYTF. The DNA reads as follows: TGTGCCATCAGTGAACCACTCTATGGCTACACCTTC.